This T cell receptor (beta chain) was identified in a study of a mutant IDH1 vaccine in newly diagnosed glioma (dated by TCRdb to about 2021). Regarding the study in general: Vaccination started 4-6 weeks after radiotherapy alone, or was given together with temozolomide cycles in the groups whose treatment included chemotherapy. Visit V12 was the week-35 safety follow-up and visit V13 was the week-47 end of study. Prior to enrollment, patients had been given standard therapy consisting of radiotherapy alone, temozolomide alone, or radiochemotherapy with temozolomide, with the combination given to most patients. Peripheral blood samples were drawn at six visits, namely V03 (baseline), V05, V07, V10, V12 and V13. For exploratory analyses, about 25 treated patients had longitudinal TCRB deep sequencing done wherever samples were available. The approximately 29 treated patients were approximately 62% male and around 40% female, with a mean age of around 40 years. Overall results and qualifications from the work: PBMC samples for TCRB deep sequencing were selected based on availability. It was noted by the authors that analyses of patient blood samples could not be reproduced owing to sample limitations. Immune responses induced by the vaccine were seen in around 93% of patients across multiple MHC alleles. Changes in the top peripheral T cell clonotypes picked up by TCRB sequencing did not appear to be linked to pseudoprogression.

As to this clone: Its antigen is not yet known. Base quality data are lacking; no much larger clone is found one base away.

Sample time point, as interpreted from the label and publication: week 47, end of study. A 20-mer mutant IDH1 peptide at 300 micrograms in Montanide made up each vaccine dose, which was injected subcutaneously together with topical imiquimod. Patients were given eight vaccinations, in weeks 1, 3, 5, 7, 11, 15, 19 and 23, which matched visits V03 through V10. All donors had newly diagnosed IDH1-mutant astrocytomas of WHO grade 3 or 4 that showed loss of nuclear ATRX. The samples were drawn from NOA16, a multicentre, single-arm, open-label phase I trial in Germany that tested a mutant IDH1 peptide vaccine in humans for the first time. Genomic DNA for TCRB sequencing was extracted from EDTA blood using the DNeasy Blood and Tissue Kit. Per the germline V gene (reference sequence), GTSNPN is the CDR1 and SVGIG is the CDR2. Reading from cysteine to phenylalanine, the CDR3 counts 15 amino acids. This entry keeps only the CDR3 DNA: 45 bases, framed from base 1. Trimming takes 2 bases off V and 7 bases off J; junction bases not matched to a gene: 7.

The receptor library was made with the immunoSEQ multiplex PCR assay. Following the manufacturer's protocol, the hsTCRB Kit was used to amplify rearranged TCR beta chain sequences. An Illumina MiSeq was used to sequence the TCRB libraries. Per the original workflow: Demultiplexing, trimming and gene mapping were performed with the kit vendor's proprietary platform. Held by TCRdb, this immuneACCESS table contains in-frame sequences only and omits some clones. Under half of the omission traces to an unresolved V gene where checked; the cause of the rest is unknown. The V and J calls and the clone size are those of that table, but D and trimming were determined from the DNA. This sample is represented by about 83,000 clones; 75% to 90% of them were singletons. Around 5.3% of the sample is in the top ten clones.

The sequenced sample was PBMCs, obtained from a glioma patient whose treatment included an IDH1 peptide vaccine. The sequence was collected from a man aged 35 to 55 with glioma. The chain links TRBV30 with TRBJ2-1, with TRBD2 identical over 11 junction bases. The nucleotide sequence reads TGTGCCTGGAGTACACTAGCGGGAGAGGCAAATGAGCAGTTCTTC. The resulting protein is CAWSTLAGEANEQFF.